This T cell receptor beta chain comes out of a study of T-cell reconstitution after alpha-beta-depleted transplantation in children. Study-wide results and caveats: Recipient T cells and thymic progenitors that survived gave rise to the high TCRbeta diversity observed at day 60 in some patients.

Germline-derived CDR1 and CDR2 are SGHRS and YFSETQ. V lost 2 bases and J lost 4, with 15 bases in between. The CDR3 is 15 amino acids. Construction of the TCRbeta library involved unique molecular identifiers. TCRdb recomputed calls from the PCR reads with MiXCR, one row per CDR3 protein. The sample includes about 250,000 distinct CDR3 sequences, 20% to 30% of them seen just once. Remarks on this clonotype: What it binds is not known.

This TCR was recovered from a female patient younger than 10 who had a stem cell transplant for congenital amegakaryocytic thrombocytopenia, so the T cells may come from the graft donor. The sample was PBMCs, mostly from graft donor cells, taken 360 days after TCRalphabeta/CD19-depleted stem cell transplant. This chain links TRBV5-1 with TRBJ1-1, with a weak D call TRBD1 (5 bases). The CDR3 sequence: CASSFYRLSGTEAFF. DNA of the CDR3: TGCGCCAGCAGCTTCTACAGGCTTTCGGGCACTGAAGCTTTCTTT.